The 22 T cell receptor beta chains given below trace back to one sample, sequenced in a study of circulating and synovial CD4+ cells in juvenile arthritis. Measured with immunoSEQ multiplex PCR; TCRdb has only the in-frame clones, and not every one. The data show 30,000 to 40,000 clones, with 90% to 95% seen just once and around 0.7% held by the top ten. The sample taken for sequencing was CD4+ T cells from blood. The receptors stem from a human donor with juvenile idiopathic arthritis.

The V and J genes are TRBV6-6 and TRBJ1-2; D gene unclear. V lost 3 bases, J lost 8 bases, and 10 bases lay in between. CDR3 length: 12 residues. CDR1 is MNHNY and CDR2 is SVGAGI in the germline V gene (reference sequence). The CDR3 sequence is CASSYVREGYTF. CDR3 in DNA: TGTGCCAGCAGTTATGTGAGGGAAGGCTACACCTTC.

The gene calls are TRBV19 and TRBJ1-1; TRBD1 is a possible D gene (6 bases). Trimming cost V 5 bases and J 4 bases, with 17 bases left between them. This CDR3 has 15 residues. In germline, CDR1 is LNHDA, CDR2 SQIVND (reference sequence). The CDR3 loop reads CASSVRVTGPTEAFF. The CDR3 coding sequence is TGTGCCAGTAGTGTTAGAGTCACAGGGCCCACTGAAGCTTTCTTT.

The V and J genes are TRBV30 and TRBJ2-7; TRBD1 might be the D (6 bases). V lost 4 bases and J 1 base, leaving 17 bases between the germline ends. CDR1 GTSNPN and CDR2 SVGIG come from the germline V gene (reference sequence). The CDR3 is made up of 15 amino acids. CDR3 nucleotide sequence: TGTGCCTGGAATTCCCCACGGCAGGGGTCCTACGAGCAGTACTTC. Protein product: CAWNSPRQGSYEQYF. Filled out from reference TRBV30 and TRBJ2-7, the complete variable domain reads SQTIHQWPATLVQPVGSPLSLECTVEGTSNPNLYWYRQAAGRGLQLLFYSVGIGQISSEVPQNLSASRPQDRQFILSSKKLLLSDSGFYLCAWNSPRQGSYEQYFGPGTRLTVT.

This chain uses TRBV7-4 with TRBJ2-3; no clear D. Germline CDR1 is SGHVT and CDR2 is SQSDAQ. CDR3 length equals 16 residues. V lost 5 bases and J 0 bases, leaving 15 bases between the germline ends. This CDR3 reads CASSDPRGPSTDTQYF. The DNA for the CDR3 is TGTGCCAGCAGCGACCCCCGCGGCCCTAGCACAGATACGCAGTATTTT.

The chain couples TRBV7-9 to TRBJ1-2; D perhaps matches TRBD1 (5 bases). CDR1 is SEHNR and CDR2 is FQNEAQ in the germline V gene (reference sequence). The CDR3 loop spans 15 amino acids. Trimming removed 2 bases at V and 7 bases at J, with 17 bases between. DNA for the CDR3: TGTGCCAGCAGCTTATTCGGACAAGGTCTAGGTGGCTACACCTTC. Its translation: CASSLFGQGLGGYTF.

The rearrangement joins TRBV9 to TRBJ1-3; the D gene is possibly TRBD1 (5 bases). V lost 4 bases, J lost 2 bases, and 19 bases lay in between. Germline assignment: CDR1 SGDLS and CDR2 YYNGEE. The CDR3 spans 17 residues. Here the CDR3 DNA reads TGTGCCAGCAGCCTAAAGCCGGCGACAGATACTGGAAACACCATATATTTT. Translated: CASSLKPATDTGNTIYF.

This rearrangement joins TRBV9 to TRBJ2-3, with D maybe TRBD2 (6 bases). CDR3 size: 14 residues. Trimming stripped 1 base from V and 3 bases from J, with 9 bases between. The germline CDR1 and CDR2 sequences are SGDLS and YYNGEE. The CDR3 loop reads CASSVRGETDTQYF. The CDR3 DNA is TGTGCCAGCAGCGTACGCGGGGAGACAGATACGCAGTATTTT. Full variable domain (remainder filled in from reference TRBV9 and TRBJ2-3): DSGVTQTPKHLITATGQRVTLRCSPRSGDLSVYWYQQSLDQGLQFLIQYYNGEERAKGNILERFSAQQFPDLHSELNLSSLELGDSALYFCASSVRGETDTQYFGPGTRLTVL.

The chain has TRBV9 and TRBJ2-5; perhaps TRBD2 as D (6 bases). Germline V gives CDR1 SGDLS, CDR2 YYNGEE. There are 14 residues in the CDR3. Trimming stripped 4 bases from V and 2 bases from J, with 12 bases between. The CDR3, as DNA: TGTGCCAGCAGCCCCGGGACTTCTCAAGAGACCCAGTACTTC. It is translated as CASSPGTSQETQYF.

The chain carries TRBV7-9 and TRBJ2-3; 8 bases line up with TRBD1. Germline CDR1 is SEHNR and CDR2 is FQNEAQ (reference sequence). This CDR3 has 15 amino acids. The trim removed 6 bases at V and 6 bases at J, leaving 11 bases unmatched. DNA for the CDR3: TGTGCCAGCAGGATACAGGGAACAGGGGGGGATACGCAGTATTTT. As protein: CASRIQGTGGDTQYF.

This clone appeared a single time. V and J are TRBV9 and TRBJ1-2, with 7 bases that match TRBD1. There are 16 residues in the CDR3. Trimming cost V 0 bases and J 3 bases; bases outside gene matches: 8. Germline loops: CDR1 SGDLS, CDR2 YYNGEE. This CDR3 reads CASSVGLVGTDYGYTF. Here the CDR3 DNA reads TGTGCCAGCAGCGTAGGACTTGTTGGGACAGACTATGGCTACACCTTC. Looking up the rest from reference TRBV9 and TRBJ1-2 gives the full variable domain: DSGVTQTPKHLITATGQRVTLRCSPRSGDLSVYWYQQSLDQGLQFLIQYYNGEERAKGNILERFSAQQFPDLHSELNLSSLELGDSALYFCASSVGLVGTDYGYTFGSGTRLTVV.

The V gene is TRBV15, the J gene TRBJ1-4; a weak D match, TRBD1 (5 bases). The CDR3 runs 15 residues. Germline V gives CDR1 LNHNV, CDR2 YYDKDF (reference sequence). V lost 1 base, J lost 10 bases, and 16 bases lay in between. The CDR3 reads CATSRGRGIEGKLFF. In nucleotides, the CDR3 is TGTGCCACCAGCAGAGGGCGGGGGATCGAAGGAAAACTGTTTTTT.

Only a few counts were recorded for this clone. The rearrangement links TRBV28 to TRBJ2-4; D not resolved. The CDR3 extends over 14 amino acids. Germline-derived CDR1 and CDR2 are MDHEN and SYDVKM. The germline V and J ends were trimmed by 3 bases and 2 bases, with 8 bases remaining between them. The CDR3: CASSFRFSKNIQYF. CDR3 sequence (DNA): TGTGCCAGCAGTTTTCGGTTCTCCAAAAACATTCAGTACTTC.

This chain uses TRBV6-1 with TRBJ2-7; weak D call: TRBD1 (5 bases). The CDR3 is made up of 15 amino acids. The V end lost 0 bases, the J end lost 3 bases, and 12 bases lay between the germline ends. CDR1 MNHNS and CDR2 SASEGT come from the germline V gene. CDR3 nucleotides: TGTGCCAGCAGTGAAGCGGACAAGACGGGCTACGAGCAGTACTTC. Residues: CASSEADKTGYEQYF.

The V and J genes are TRBV28 and TRBJ1-5; D unresolved. The CDR3 loop spans 15 amino acids. The V end was cut by 5 bases, the J end by 3 bases, with 14 bases between. Germline CDR1 is MDHEN and CDR2 is SYDVKM. The CDR3 loop is CASSGRVPINQPQHF. CDR3 coding DNA: TGTGCCAGCAGTGGGCGAGTGCCGATCAATCAGCCCCAGCATTTT.

This rearrangement joins TRBV9 to TRBJ1-1, with D possibly TRBD1 on 5 matching bases. From germline, CDR1 is SGDLS and CDR2 YYNGEE. The V end was cut by 3 bases, the J end by 0 bases, with 12 bases between. This CDR3 contains 15 residues. Here the CDR3 reads CASSGGGVMNTEAFF. The CDR3, as DNA: TGTGCCAGCAGCGGCGGGGGTGTCATGAACACTGAAGCTTTCTTT.

V gene TRBV2 combines with J gene TRBJ1-5; D not certain. CDR1 is SNHLY and CDR2 is FYNNEI in the germline V gene. This CDR3 contains 13 residues. Trimming left V 3 bases short and J 5 bases short, with 8 bases between. This CDR3 is CASSDSEYQPQHF. In nucleotides, the CDR3 is TGTGCCAGCAGTGACTCCGAGTATCAGCCCCAGCATTTT.

The gene calls are TRBV5-1 and TRBJ1-1; 7 nucleotides align to TRBD1. CDR1 SGHRS and CDR2 YFSETQ come from the germline V gene. The V gene end was trimmed by 9 bases and the J gene end by 5 bases; junction bases not matched to a gene: 13. The CDR3 spans 14 residues. This chain's CDR3 is CATRLRQGGTEAFF. The CDR3 DNA sequence: TGCGCCACCAGACTAAGACAGGGCGGTACTGAAGCTTTCTTT.

The rearrangement links TRBV6-5 to TRBJ1-5; TRBD1 aligns across 8 bases. Germline CDR1 and CDR2: MNHEY and SVGAGI. The CDR3 runs to 15 residues. V dropped 6 bases and J dropped 3; count of bases not matched to a gene: 7. The CDR3 coding sequence is TGTGCCAGCAGACCTGGACAGGGTTACAATCAGCCCCAGCATTTT. Amino acid sequence: CASRPGQGYNQPQHF.

V usage is TRBV6-5 and J usage is TRBJ1-2, with 7 bases that match TRBD1. The CDR3 runs to 16 residues. Per the germline V gene, CDR1 is MNHEY and CDR2 is SVGAGI. J was trimmed by 8 bases and V by 4 bases; bases with no gene match: 16. CDR3 coding DNA: TGTGCCAGCAGTTTCCGGGCTGACGGGAGGGGGCGAGGCTACACCTTC. Protein: CASSFRADGRGRGYTF.

The chain joins TRBV14 to TRBJ2-5; TRBD2 matches 7 bases. CDR3 length equals 17 residues. Unmatched junction bases numbered 11, after V lost 0 bases and J lost 4 bases. Germline V gives CDR1 SGHDN, CDR2 FVKESK. CDR3 protein: CASSQDLLSSGGETQYF. As DNA, the CDR3 is TGTGCCAGCAGCCAAGATCTCTTGTCTAGCGGAGGAGAGACCCAGTACTTC.

This sequence joins TRBV29-1 and TRBJ1-2; D is perhaps TRBD1 (5 bases). CDR3 length: 11 amino acids. Germline V gene lookup returns CDR1 SQVTM and CDR2 ANQGSEA. V was cut by 4 bases and J by 8 bases, with 11 bases left in between. The CDR3 DNA is TGCAGCGTTGCAGGGTACGGCGGCTACACCTTC. This sequence encodes CSVAGYGGYTF.

This clone was seen more than once but under ten times. The CDR3 DNA reads TGTGCCAGCAGACCCAAACACAGGGTCGGGAATGGCTACACCTTC. Translated: CASRPKHRVGNGYTF. The rearrangement links TRBV7-9 to TRBJ1-2; a weak D match, TRBD1 (6 bases). CDR3 size: 15 residues. Germline V gene data show CDR1 as SEHNR and CDR2 as FQNEAQ (reference sequence). The germline V and J ends were trimmed by 6 bases and 6 bases, with 20 bases remaining between them.